This TCR beta chain was recovered during a study of tumor-infiltrating lymphocytes in localized non-small cell lung cancer. Study overall: Some samples were collected after neoadjuvant chemotherapy; smokers, never-smokers and several histologies were included. Findings and caveats of the study: Different pieces of the same tissue were used for each assay. Recurrence-free survival showed no association with tumor T-cell fraction. IM1 and IM2 tumors showed no difference in T-cell fraction.

V shed 6 bases and J shed 6 bases, with 18 bases lying between them. The CDR3 consists of 14 residues. From germline, CDR1 is LNHDA and CDR2 SQIVND (reference sequence). Profiling relied on immunoSEQ multiplex PCR, and the TCRdb table lists in-frame clones only, not all of them. Of approximately 10,000 clones detected, 84% appear once; the ten largest clones hold 6% to 9%. Regarding this clone: The antigen is undetermined.

The receptor was derived from a human donor with non-small cell lung cancer. Sequencing was done on a sample of lung tumor tissue. The chain is built from TRBV19 and TRBJ2-7, with D possibly TRBD2 on 7 matching bases. DNA of the CDR3: TGTGCCAGTAGCCGAACGGGCGGGGGCGGCGAGCAGTACTTC. This codes for CASSRTGGGGEQYF.